The present T cell receptor beta chain was sequenced within a study of T cells after yellow fever vaccination. Study-level results: The study re-detected most primary-vaccination clones after the booster (approximately 96% CD4, 85% to 90% CD8).

One entry per CDR3 protein results from TCRdb running MiXCR on the 5' RACE reads. The sample lists hundreds of thousands of distinct CDR3 sequences; approximately 13% were seen once. This clonotype was counted a few times. No antigen is known for it. The specimen was CD4+ T cells sorted from PBMCs, collected 15 days after the yellow fever booster vaccination. The TCR originated in a man aged 18 to 29 who received the YFV17D yellow fever vaccine.

The CDR3 DNA reads TGTGCCAGTAGGAGGGACAGTTACGGCAATCAGCCCCAGCATTTT. It specifies CASRRDSYGNQPQHF. The chain carries TRBV19 and TRBJ1-5, with 7 bases fitting TRBD1. V lost 6 bases and J lost 2; bases outside the gene matches: 7. CDR1 and CDR2 from the germline V gene are LNHDA and SQIVND (reference sequence). The length of the CDR3 is 15 residues.